The present TCR beta chain was sequenced within a study of Graves' ophthalmopathy and Graves' hyperthyroidism. Study-level information: Before any treatment was given, at initial diagnosis, peripheral blood was collected. Study-wide points: Detection in blood was also observed for most expanded thyroid clonotypes above 0.001 frequency.

The sequenced template was RNA, covering the TCR beta CDR3 region. The first round was an RT-PCR with HTBI primers, and the second round was a multiplex PCR. TCRdb re-called the multiplex PCR reads through MiXCR, storing one row per CDR3 protein. This table has about 660,000 distinct CDR3 sequences, roughly 41% appearing once. Germline trimming cut 4 bases from V and 14 bases from J; bases unmatched to any gene: 12. The CDR3 runs 13 residues. The germline V gene encodes CDR1 SGHRS and CDR2 YFSETQ. In the case of this clonotype: Its antigen is undetermined.

Uncontrolled infections, pregnancy, lactation or other autoimmune diseases led to patient exclusion. Orbital computed tomography and thyroid ultrasound, along with TRAb, serum thyroxine and clinical symptoms, underpinned diagnosis. This sequence joins TRBV5-1 and TRBJ1-5; 7 positions agree with TRBD1. The TCR was taken from an adult man with Graves' ophthalmopathy. The sample comprised peripheral blood. The DNA of the CDR3 is TGCGCCAGCAGCCCTAGGGACAGCCCTTACGAGCATTTT. Protein sequence: CASSPRDSPYEHF. The full variable domain, in which reference TRBV5-1 and TRBJ1-5 provide the parts outside the CDR3, is KAGVTQTPRYLIKTRGQQVTLSCSPISGHRSVSWYQQTPGQGLQFLFEYFSETQRNKGNFPGRFSGRQFSNSRSEMNVSTLELGDSALYLCASSPRDSPYEHFGDGTRLSIL.